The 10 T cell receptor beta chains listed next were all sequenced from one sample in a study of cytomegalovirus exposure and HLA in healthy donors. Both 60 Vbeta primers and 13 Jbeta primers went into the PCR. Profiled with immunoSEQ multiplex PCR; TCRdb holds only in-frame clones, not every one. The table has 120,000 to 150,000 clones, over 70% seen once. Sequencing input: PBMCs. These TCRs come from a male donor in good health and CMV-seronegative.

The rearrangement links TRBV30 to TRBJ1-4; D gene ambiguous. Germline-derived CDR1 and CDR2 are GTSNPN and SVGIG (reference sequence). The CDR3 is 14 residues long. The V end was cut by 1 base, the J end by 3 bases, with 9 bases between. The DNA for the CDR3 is TGTGCCTGGAGTGATGACTTCCCTAATGAAAAACTGTTTTTT. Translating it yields CAWSDDFPNEKLFF.

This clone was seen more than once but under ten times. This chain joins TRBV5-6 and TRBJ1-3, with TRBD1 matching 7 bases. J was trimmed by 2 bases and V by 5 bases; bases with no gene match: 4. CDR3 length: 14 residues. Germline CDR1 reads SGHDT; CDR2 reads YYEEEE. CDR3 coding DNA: TGTGCCAGCAGGGAGCAGGGGGCTGGAAACACCATATATTTT. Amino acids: CASREQGAGNTIYF.

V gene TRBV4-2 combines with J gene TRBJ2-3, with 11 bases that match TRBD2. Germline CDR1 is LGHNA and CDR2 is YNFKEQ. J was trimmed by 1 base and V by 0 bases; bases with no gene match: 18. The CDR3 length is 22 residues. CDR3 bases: TGTGCCAGCAGCCAAGATCCTCTTAGCGTAGCGGGGGGGAAATTGGGCACAGATACGCAGTATTTT. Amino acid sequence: CASSQDPLSVAGGKLGTDTQYF.

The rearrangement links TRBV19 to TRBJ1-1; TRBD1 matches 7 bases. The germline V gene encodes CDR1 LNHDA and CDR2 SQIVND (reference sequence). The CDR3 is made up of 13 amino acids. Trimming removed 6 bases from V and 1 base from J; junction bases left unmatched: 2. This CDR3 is CASRGTANTEAFF. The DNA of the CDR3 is TGTGCCAGTAGAGGGACAGCGAACACTGAAGCTTTCTTT.

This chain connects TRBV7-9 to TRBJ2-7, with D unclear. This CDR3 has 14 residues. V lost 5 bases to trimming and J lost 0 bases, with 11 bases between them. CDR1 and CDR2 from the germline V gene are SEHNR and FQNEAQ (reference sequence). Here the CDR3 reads CASSLTASSYEQYF. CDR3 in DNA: TGTGCCAGCAGCCTAACCGCGAGCTCCTACGAGCAGTACTTC.

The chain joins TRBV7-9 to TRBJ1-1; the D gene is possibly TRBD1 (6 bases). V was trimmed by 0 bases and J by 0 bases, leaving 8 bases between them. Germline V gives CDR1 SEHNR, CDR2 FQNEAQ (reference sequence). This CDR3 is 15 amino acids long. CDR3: CASSLAQGMNTEAFF. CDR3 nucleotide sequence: TGTGCCAGCAGCTTAGCCCAGGGGATGAACACTGAAGCTTTCTTT.

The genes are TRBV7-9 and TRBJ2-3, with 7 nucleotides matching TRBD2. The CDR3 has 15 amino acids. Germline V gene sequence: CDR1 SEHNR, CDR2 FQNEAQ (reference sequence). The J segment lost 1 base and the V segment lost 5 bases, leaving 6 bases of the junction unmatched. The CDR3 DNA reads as TGTGCCAGCAGCGCCCGGGGGGATGGCACAGATACGCAGTATTTT. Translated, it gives CASSARGDGTDTQYF.

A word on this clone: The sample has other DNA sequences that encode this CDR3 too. As DNA, the CDR3 is TGCGCCAGCAGCTTGATAAGCACAGATACGCAGTATTTT. It encodes CASSLISTDTQYF. The chain uses TRBV5-1 and TRBJ2-3; D not certain. The CDR3 runs 13 residues. Germline CDR1 reads SGHRS; CDR2 reads YFSETQ. The V end was cut by 1 base, the J end by 0 bases, with 3 bases between.

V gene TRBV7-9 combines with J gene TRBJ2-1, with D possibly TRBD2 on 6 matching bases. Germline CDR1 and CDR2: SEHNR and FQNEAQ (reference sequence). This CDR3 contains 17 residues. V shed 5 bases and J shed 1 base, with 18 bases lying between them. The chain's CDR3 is CASSPYRGRRSYNEQFF. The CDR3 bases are TGTGCCAGCAGCCCCTACAGAGGGAGGAGGTCCTACAATGAGCAGTTCTTC.

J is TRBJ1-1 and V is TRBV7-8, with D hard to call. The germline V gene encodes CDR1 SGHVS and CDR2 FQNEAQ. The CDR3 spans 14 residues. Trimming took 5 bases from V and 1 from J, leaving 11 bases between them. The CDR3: CASSPSAGNTEAFF. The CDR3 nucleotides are TGTGCCAGCAGCCCCTCGGCAGGGAACACTGAAGCTTTCTTT.